Shown below are 14 T cell receptor beta chains from a single sample sequenced in a study of response to subunit inactivated influenza vaccine. TCRdb re-derived calls from the RT-PCR reads in MiXCR, one entry per CDR3 protein. The sample lists around 570,000 distinct CDR3 sequences, around 11% occurring once. Separately, the same data were catalogued under a study of T cells expressing NK-cell markers. That work adds: The cDNA for TCR beta came from 5'RACE template switching with UMIs.

This sample comprised PBMCs from blood, obtained on the day of vaccination. Receptors originate from a middle-aged man who received an inactivated influenza vaccine.

This clonotype was picked up a small number of times. V gene TRBV3-1 combines with J gene TRBJ2-2, with 7 bases lining up with TRBD1. Germline-derived CDR1 and CDR2 are LGHDT and YNNKEL (reference sequence). The CDR3 covers 17 residues. V was clipped by 0 bases and J by 3 bases; unmatched bases: 7. Here the CDR3 reads CASSQDGAGGYTGELFF. For the CDR3, the DNA is TGTGCCAGCAGCCAAGATGGGGCAGGGGGATACACCGGGGAGCTGTTTTTT.

This clonotype came up once. V and J are TRBV11-3 and TRBJ2-1; a possible D gene is TRBD1 (5 bases). The CDR3 totals 17 residues. Between the trimmed V and J ends, which lost 0 bases and 5 bases, there was a span of 17 bases. From germline, CDR1 is SGHNT and CDR2 YENEEA. CDR3 sequence: CASSLDSWQGRNNEQFF. The CDR3 nucleotides read TGTGCCAGCAGCTTAGATAGTTGGCAGGGAAGGAACAATGAGCAGTTCTTC.

The rearrangement uses TRBV2 and TRBJ2-6; D call uncertain. The V gene lost 6 bases and the J gene lost 0 bases, with 9 bases spanning the gap. The CDR3 extends over 15 amino acids. Germline V gene lookup returns CDR1 SNHLY and CDR2 FYNNEI. For the CDR3, the DNA is TGTGCCAGCAGGGTGACCGACTCTGGGGCCAACGTCCTGACTTTC. It specifies CASRVTDSGANVLTF.

This clonotype has only a few counts. This chain connects TRBV5-1 to TRBJ2-1; D is uncertain. The CDR3 spans 13 residues. The V gene lost 2 bases and the J gene lost 8 bases, with 11 bases spanning the gap. CDR1 and CDR2 from the germline V gene are SGHRS and YFSETQ. The CDR3 spells CASSFEPPHEQFF. CDR3 in DNA: TGCGCCAGCAGCTTCGAGCCCCCCCATGAGCAGTTCTTC. The complete variable domain, with remaining parts taken from reference TRBV5-1 and TRBJ2-1, reads KAGVTQTPRYLIKTRGQQVTLSCSPISGHRSVSWYQQTPGQGLQFLFEYFSETQRNKGNFPGRFSGRQFSNSRSEMNVSTLELGDSALYLCASSFEPPHEQFFGPGTRLTVL.

The V and J genes are TRBV5-1 and TRBJ2-3, with 11 nucleotides matching TRBD1. Germline lookup yields CDR1 SGHRS and CDR2 YFSETQ. Trimming cost V 5 bases and J 0 bases; bases outside gene matches: 8. The length of the CDR3 is 17 residues. CDR3 protein: CASSTGTGGWSTDTQYF. CDR3 bases: TGCGCCAGCAGTACCGGGACAGGGGGATGGAGCACAGATACGCAGTATTTT. Full variable domain (missing parts from reference TRBV5-1 and TRBJ2-3): KAGVTQTPRYLIKTRGQQVTLSCSPISGHRSVSWYQQTPGQGLQFLFEYFSETQRNKGNFPGRFSGRQFSNSRSEMNVSTLELGDSALYLCASSTGTGGWSTDTQYFGPGTRLTVL.

This clonotype was detected a few times. The chain recombines TRBV2 with TRBJ2-4, with D possibly matching TRBD2 (5 bases). V lost 5 bases and J 6 bases, leaving 14 bases between the germline ends. In germline, CDR1 is SNHLY, CDR2 FYNNEI. The CDR3 contains 14 residues. The CDR3 DNA is TGTGCCAGCAGTTGGAGGCAGATTGGAAACATTCAGTACTTC. Protein sequence: CASSWRQIGNIQYF.

This clonotype was seen only a few times. The genes are TRBV7-2 and TRBJ2-7, with 7 bases aligning to TRBD1. V was clipped by 3 bases and J by 3 bases; unmatched bases: 5. This CDR3 has 14 residues. Germline lookup yields CDR1 SGHTA and CDR2 FQGNSA. The CDR3, as DNA: TGTGCCAGCAGCTTTCCGGGACAGAACTACGAGCAGTACTTC. This codes for CASSFPGQNYEQYF.

Regarding this clonotype: A junction end diverges from the germline sequence, so it may reflect a read error. The rearrangement links TRBV28 to TRBJ2-5; maybe TRBD2 (6 bases). Germline V gene data show CDR1 as MDHEN and CDR2 as SYDVKM. This CDR3 contains 16 residues. The CDR3 bases are TGTGCCAGGAGTTTATTTGAGGAGGGACCGGGGGAGACCCAGTACTTC. Protein product: CARSLFEEGPGETQYF.

The sample holds many counts of this clonotype. The chain uses TRBV20-1 and TRBJ2-5, with 8 bases that match TRBD2. The V gene end was trimmed by 3 bases and the J gene end by 6 bases; junction bases not matched to a gene: 12. The CDR3 runs to 15 residues. Germline V lookup: CDR1 DFQATT, CDR2 SNEGSKA (reference sequence). CDR3 in DNA: TGCAGTGCTAGCGACCAGCGGGAGAGGAGGAAGACCCAGTACTTC. Its translation: CSASDQRERRKTQYF.

This clonotype appeared a few times. The chain combines TRBV28 with TRBJ1-2, with 8 bases identical to TRBD1. CDR1 is MDHEN, CDR2 SYDVKM, per germline. CDR3 length: 14 residues. The J segment lost 4 bases and the V segment lost 6 bases, leaving 7 bases of the junction unmatched. DNA of the CDR3: TGTGCCAGCAGATCCGGGACAGGCATCTATGGCTACACCTTC. Its protein is CASRSGTGIYGYTF.

The chain is built from TRBV25-1 and TRBJ2-6, with D hard to call. The CDR3 length is 13 residues. V dropped 10 bases and J dropped 2 bases, with 9 bases sitting between them. Germline values: CDR1 MGHDK, CDR2 SYGVNS. Written as DNA, the CDR3 is TGTGCCACCAATACTCCTGGGGCCAACGTCCTGACTTTC. Protein sequence: CATNTPGANVLTF.

This clonotype has only a few counts. The chain combines TRBV5-1 with TRBJ1-1; D is undetermined. V was shortened by 1 base and J by 1 base, with 8 bases between the two germline ends. This CDR3 comprises 14 residues. CDR1 and CDR2 (germline): SGHRS, YFSETQ. CDR3 sequence reads: CASSLRNTNTEAFF. CDR3 nucleotides: TGCGCCAGCAGCTTGAGAAATACGAACACTGAAGCTTTCTTT.

This clonotype was counted many times. The rearrangement uses TRBV27 and TRBJ2-5, with a tentative D call TRBD1 (5 bases). Trimming took 3 bases from V and 3 from J, leaving 8 bases between them. There are 13 residues in the CDR3. Germline CDR1 and CDR2: MNHEY and SMNVEV (reference sequence). The CDR3 spells CASSFLGEETQYF. The CDR3 nucleotides are TGTGCCAGCAGTTTTTTAGGGGAAGAGACCCAGTACTTC.

This clonotype was detected a few times. The V and J genes are TRBV6-1 and TRBJ2-3; unclear D gene. Per the germline V gene, CDR1 is MNHNS and CDR2 is SASEGT. The CDR3 covers 15 residues. Trimming pared 5 bases from V and 8 bases from J, leaving 20 bases between. The CDR3 loop reads CASSPVLFGGRTQYF. The CDR3, as DNA: TGTGCCAGCAGTCCGGTGTTGTTCGGCGGTCGTACGCAGTATTTT.